This T cell receptor (beta chain) was captured by sequencing in a study of blood T cell repertoires in COVID-19. This clone has only one observation. V shed 5 bases and J shed 0 bases, with 8 bases lying between them. Germline values: CDR1 SGHVS, CDR2 FQNEAQ. The CDR3 length is 14 residues. The method was immunoSEQ multiplex PCR; TCRdb's version includes in-frame clones alone and lacks a portion of them. The sample includes over 250,000 clones, roughly 89% of them seen just once. This chain uses TRBV7-8 with TRBJ2-1; the D gene is possibly TRBD2 (6 bases). The sample was PBMCs or T cells enriched from blood (not recorded which). This clonotype was obtained from a woman aged 55-69 years who had recovered from COVID-19. Written as DNA, the CDR3 is TGTGCCAGCAGCCCCGGGGGCTCCTACAATGAGCAGTTCTTC. It encodes CASSPGGSYNEQFF. The full variable domain, in which reference TRBV7-8 and TRBJ2-1 provide the parts outside the CDR3, is GAGVSQSPRYKVAKRGQDVALRCDPISGHVSLFWYQQALGQGPEFLTYFQNEAQLDKSGLPSDRFFAERPEGSVSTLKIQRTQQEDSAVYLCASSPGGSYNEQFFGPGTRLTVL.